The subject of this entry is one TCR beta chain. This clone's antigen is unknown. No base-level quality is on record; no much larger clone is a single base apart. Systemically healthy Caucasian individuals from Russia, some 38 in total and aged about 6 to 100 years, were included as donors. Approximately 9.3 milliliters of peripheral blood were collected from each donor into EDTA-treated Vacutainer tubes. Ficoll-Paque density-gradient centrifugation was used to isolate PBMCs, with at least 6.5 million obtained per sample. Total RNA was extracted from PBMCs with Trizol reagent, with at least 6 micrograms obtained per sample. For every donor, an aliquot of PBMCs went through flow cytometry to measure the percentages of naive CD45RAhigh/CD27high T cells. This sample is part of a study of blood T cells in healthy people across ages (dated by TCRdb to between 2014 and 2016). General notes on the study: In model experiments, template switching captured about one uniquely barcoded TCR beta cDNA molecule for every two T cells. The study measured age-related changes in TCR beta repertoire diversity using deep sequencing normalized with unique cDNA molecular identifiers. The donors were divided into four age groups: young (average about 15 years), middle-aged (about 39), aged (approximately 59) and long-lived (roughly 86). To avoid experimental bias, donors of different ages were spread randomly across the sequencing lanes. The study analyzed two additional independent replicas of 1 million unique cDNA reads from the same blood draw for two donors, one aged 18 to 29 and one aged 80 or older.

V is shortened by 4 bases, J by 3 bases, and the region joining them spans 19 bases. According to the germline V gene (reference sequence), CDR1 reads MNHNY and CDR2 reads SVGAGI. From the cysteine up to the phenylalanine, the CDR3 has a length of 17 residues. Only the CDR3 part of the read is kept: 51 bases, read in frame from the first base. Receptor libraries were prepared by 5' RACE. Sequenced on an Illumina HiSeq 2500. A second about 7 to 11 cycle PCR used a sample-barcoded 5' primer and a J-beta primer mix. A template-switch 5' adaptor carrying 12 random nucleotides introduced a unique molecular identifier onto each TCR beta cDNA molecule. Each sample yielded at least 3 million CDR3-containing paired-end reads. All of the RNA was converted into first-strand cDNA using the Mint cDNA synthesis kit, with a TRBC-specific oligonucleotide serving as the primer. Following uracil-DNA glycosylase treatment, all cDNA underwent a first 18-cycle PCR with the universal primers M1SS and BC2_uni_R. The original pipeline was this. For normalization, 1 million high-quality reads were randomly selected from each sample, with every read carrying a distinct molecular identifier. Reads sharing molecular identifiers were discarded rather than binned into consensus sequences. MiTCR, run with a Q25 quality threshold and the strictest error-elimination algorithm, handled CDR3 identification, clonotype clustering and error correction. A nonparametric unseen species model with Euler transformation was used to estimate lower-bound total TCR beta diversity. The public reads were quality trimmed at Q25 with fastp and then assembled into clones with MiXCR by TCRdb, keeping productive beta chains. Rows with one shared CDR3 protein collapse into an entry with the most common genes and DNA. The authors' filters were not applied to this entry. This sample lists 1.5 million to 2 million distinct CDR3 sequences; approximately 30% were detected once. The top ten hold 7.7% of the sample.

Findings and caveats that apply to the study as a whole: Estimates of total diversity based on one million sequenced T cells were regarded as lower bounds and as underestimates. Compared with the aged group, more naive CD4+ T cells, fewer expanded clones and increased TCR diversity were shown by the long-lived group, suggesting age selection. The percentage of naive T cells measured by flow cytometry correlated strongly with observed TCR beta diversity. Observed TCR beta diversity per million T cells fell roughly linearly with age, and a significant reduction was already apparent by age approximately 41. Because the CMV infection status of the donors was unknown, age-related changes in expanded clonotypes may potentially have been confounded. Because profiling used bulk unsorted PBMCs, naive and antigen-experienced compartments could not be compared conclusively.

The rearrangement joined TRBV6-6 to TRBJ2-4; the D gene is perhaps TRBD1 or TRBD2, as each covers 6 bases. The source is a woman aged 25 to 45 in good health. The sample comprised blood. The DNA is TGTGCCAGCAGTTTAGGGGGTGGGTGGGGAGGCAAAAACATTCAGTACTTC. Translated, it reads CASSLGGGWGGKNIQYF.